This T cell receptor beta chain was documented in a study of HIV-infected patients and healthy controls. The germline gives CDR1 SNHLY, CDR2 FYNNEI. The CDR3 has 13 amino acids. Germline trimming cut 5 bases from V and 8 bases from J; bases unmatched to any gene: 6. MiXCR, applied by TCRdb to the 5' RACE reads, yields one record per CDR3 protein. The sample shows 60,000 to 75,000 distinct CDR3 sequences, about 15% of them seen only once. What was sequenced was CD4+ T cells from blood. This chain links TRBV2 with TRBJ2-1, with TRBD2 matching over 7 bases. The origin of this receptor is a human donor in good health. The CDR3 sequence: CASSLARGDEQFF. As DNA, the CDR3 is TGTGCCAGCAGTCTGGCTCGGGGGGATGAGCAGTTCTTC. The full variable domain, completed using reference TRBV2 and TRBJ2-1, is EPEVTQTPSHQVTQMGQEVILRCVPISNHLYFYWYRQILGQKVEFLVSFYNNEISEKSEIFDDQFSVERPDGSNFTLKIRSTKLEDSAMYFCASSLARGDEQFFGPGTRLTVL.